The sequence of this TCR beta chain was determined in a study of CD4+ T cells in melanoma. This clone showed up just once. Antigen: not known. Assay used: immunoSEQ multiplex PCR; TCRdb lists only in-frame clones, some missing. The table includes about 140,000 clones, about nine tenths detected once. The study, taken as a whole, reports: Neoantigen-specific CD4+ T cells in melanoma reportedly had diverse differentiation states.

V was shortened by 1 base and J by 6 bases, with 12 bases between the two germline ends. The V gene's germline CDR1 is MGHDK and CDR2 SYGVNS. The CDR3 runs to 14 residues. The TCR originated in a human donor with melanoma. The rearrangement joins TRBV25-1 to TRBJ1-2; TRBD1 is a possible D gene (6 bases). CDR3 sequence (DNA): TGTGCCAGCAGTGAATTGGGAGGGGGTCATGGCTACACCTTC. Its protein is CASSELGGGHGYTF.